This entry lists 15 T cell receptor beta chains sequenced from one sample in a study of blood T cell repertoires in COVID-19. Measured with immunoSEQ multiplex PCR; TCRdb has only the in-frame clones, and not every one. The sample contains hundreds of thousands of clones, roughly nine tenths of which appear only once. Sequencing was performed on PBMCs or T cells enriched from blood (not recorded which). The origin of the receptors is a young man who had recovered from COVID-19.

Remarks on this clone: At one boundary the junction diverges from the germline segment, which might be a read error. This rearrangement joins TRBV3-1 (or the pseudogene TRBV3-2) to TRBJ2-1; TRBD2 matches at 8 bases. The CDR3 sequence is 12 residues long. Looked up from germline, CDR1 is LGHDT and CDR2 is YNNKEL (reference sequence). The CDR3 DNA reads TGTGCCAGCAGCCAAGCAGGGACTAGTCTGCTCTTC. Translating gives CASSQAGTSLLF.

The chain links TRBV18 to TRBJ1-3; perhaps TRBD1 as D (5 bases). The germline CDR1 and CDR2 sequences are KGHSH and LQKENI. Between the trimmed V and J ends, which lost 5 bases and 2 bases, there was a span of 10 bases. The CDR3 length is 14 residues. This chain's CDR3 is CASSSGVPGNTIYF. The CDR3 bases are TGTGCCAGCTCATCGGGGGTCCCTGGAAACACCATATATTTT. Variable domain in full (rest from reference TRBV18 and TRBJ1-3): NAGVMQNPRHLVRRRGQEARLRCSPMKGHSHVYWYRQLPEEGLKFMVYLQKENIIDESGMPKERFSAEFPKEGPSILRIQQVVRGDSAAYFCASSSGVPGNTIYFGEGSWLTVV.

The V gene is TRBV3-1 (or the pseudogene TRBV3-2), the J gene TRBJ2-7, with D tentatively TRBD2 (5 bases). This CDR3 is built from 13 residues. Trimming left V 4 bases short and J 4 bases short, with 11 bases between. The germline gives CDR1 LGHDT, CDR2 YNNKEL (reference sequence). CDR3 coding DNA: TGTGCCAGCAGCCCTTATGCGGGTTACGAGCAGTACTTC. Amino acids: CASSPYAGYEQYF.

This clone appeared a single time. This chain joins TRBV5-4 and TRBJ2-5; 7 bases fit TRBD2. From germline, CDR1 is SGHNT and CDR2 YYREEE (reference sequence). The CDR3 loop spans 12 amino acids. V trimming: 2 bases; J trimming: 6 bases; junction bases outside the gene matches: 1. DNA for the CDR3: TGTGCCAGCAGCTTAGCGGGAAAGACCCAGTACTTC. It translates to CASSLAGKTQYF.

As DNA, the CDR3 is TGTGCCAGCAGCTCTCGGGGGAACACCGGGGAGCTGTTTTTT. This translates into CASSSRGNTGELFF. The chain uses TRBV7-3 and TRBJ2-2; D might be TRBD2 (5 bases). This CDR3 has 14 residues. V gave up 4 bases and J gave up 1 base, with 7 bases separating them. Germline V gives CDR1 SGHTA, CDR2 FQGTGA.

This chain joins TRBV5-1 and TRBJ1-1; D is possibly TRBD1 (5 bases). Germline V CDR1 and CDR2: SGHRS, YFSETQ. There are 14 residues in the CDR3. The V and J ends lost 6 bases and 8 bases respectively, with 20 bases between them. The CDR3 DNA sequence: TGCGCCAGCACCCTCCTGGGGGGGGGAGGGGAAGCTTTCTTT. Its translation: CASTLLGGGGEAFF.

The chain links TRBV7-8 to TRBJ2-7; 8 nucleotides match TRBD2. The CDR3 consists of 16 residues. The trim removed 1 base at V and 3 bases at J, leaving 8 bases unmatched. The germline V gene has CDR1 SGHVS and CDR2 FQNEAQ. The chain's CDR3 is CASSLGVVAGFYEQYF. The CDR3 DNA reads as TGTGCCAGCAGCTTAGGTGTGGTAGCGGGGTTCTACGAGCAGTACTTC.

The gene calls are TRBV30 and TRBJ1-2; TRBD1 is a possible D gene (5 bases). V shed 1 base and J shed 6 bases, with 9 bases lying between them. This CDR3 contains 12 residues. Germline V gene lookup returns CDR1 GTSNPN and CDR2 SVGIG (reference sequence). The CDR3 sequence: CAWSGQSNGYTF. In nucleotides, the CDR3 is TGTGCCTGGAGTGGACAGAGTAATGGCTACACCTTC.

This chain uses TRBV28 with TRBJ2-1, with 8 bases fitting TRBD2. Germline trimming cut 5 bases from V and 2 bases from J; bases unmatched to any gene: 5. The germline CDR1 and CDR2 sequences are MDHEN and SYDVKM. The CDR3 consists of 15 residues. CDR3 DNA: TGTGCCAGCAGTGGAGCGGGAGTGGCCTACAATGAGCAGTTCTTC. Encoded protein: CASSGAGVAYNEQFF.

The gene calls are TRBV11-2 and TRBJ2-2; D possibly corresponds to TRBD2 (6 bases). The V end lost 5 bases, the J end lost 5 bases, and 15 bases lay between the germline ends. Germline V gives CDR1 SGHAT, CDR2 FQNNGV. The CDR3 runs 15 residues. The CDR3 is CASSRFGLPTGELFF. CDR3 sequence (DNA): TGTGCCAGCAGCCGTTTCGGACTACCAACCGGGGAGCTGTTTTTT.

V is TRBV6-5 and J is TRBJ2-5, with 7 bases matching TRBD2. With V trimmed by 6 bases and J by 5 bases, 9 bases remained unmatched. This CDR3 contains 14 residues. The germline V gene encodes CDR1 MNHEY and CDR2 SVGAGI. CDR3 in amino acids: CASSPREGRETQYF. CDR3 DNA sequence: TGTGCCAGCAGCCCGAGGGAGGGCCGCGAGACCCAGTACTTC.

The genes are TRBV28 and TRBJ2-7, with 10 bases aligning to TRBD1. The CDR3 length is 17 residues. V lost 7 bases to trimming and J lost 6 bases; unmatched junction nucleotides: 18. Germline CDR1 and CDR2: MDHEN and SYDVKM. The CDR3 region is CASTSLSGTGVNLEQYF. CDR3 in DNA: TGTGCCAGCACCTCATTATCTGGGACAGGGGTGAATCTCGAGCAGTACTTC. Complete variable domain (other parts from reference TRBV28 and TRBJ2-7): DVKVTQSSRYLVKRTGEKVFLECVQDMDHENMFWYRQDPGLGLRLIYFSYDVKMKEKGDIPEGYSVSREKKERFSLILESASTNQTSMYLCASTSLSGTGVNLEQYFGPGTRLTVT.

The J gene is TRBJ2-7, the V gene TRBV19; 10 positions agree with TRBD2. The CDR3 extends over 14 amino acids. J gave up 5 bases and V 4 bases, and 5 bases lay outside the gene matches. CDR1 and CDR2 from the germline V gene are LNHDA and SQIVND (reference sequence). CDR3 residues: CASSNLAGVNEQYF. CDR3 bases: TGTGCCAGTAGTAACCTAGCGGGAGTCAACGAGCAGTACTTC.

The chain couples TRBV19 to TRBJ2-5, with TRBD2 matching over 7 bases. J lost 6 bases, V lost 4 bases, and 11 bases had no gene match. Per germline, CDR1 LNHDA and CDR2 SQIVND (reference sequence). This CDR3 has 15 amino acids. Here the CDR3 DNA reads TGTGCCAGTAGTACTATGGACGGGGGGTCTCAGACCCAGTACTTC. Encoded protein: CASSTMDGGSQTQYF. Filled out from reference TRBV19 and TRBJ2-5, the complete variable domain reads DGGITQSPKYLFRKEGQNVTLSCEQNLNHDAMYWYRQDPGQGLRLIYYSQIVNDFQKGDIAEGYSVSREKKESFPLTVTSAQKNPTAFYLCASSTMDGGSQTQYFGPGTRLLVL.

This sequence joins TRBV30 and TRBJ2-7, with TRBD1 identical over 9 bases. There are 13 residues in the CDR3. Germline CDR1 is GTSNPN and CDR2 is SVGIG (reference sequence). Losses at the gene ends were 5 bases for V and 3 bases for J; bases not matched to a gene: 5. The CDR3 reads CAWDTGGNYEQYF. The CDR3 DNA is TGTGCCTGGGACACAGGGGGCAACTACGAGCAGTACTTC.